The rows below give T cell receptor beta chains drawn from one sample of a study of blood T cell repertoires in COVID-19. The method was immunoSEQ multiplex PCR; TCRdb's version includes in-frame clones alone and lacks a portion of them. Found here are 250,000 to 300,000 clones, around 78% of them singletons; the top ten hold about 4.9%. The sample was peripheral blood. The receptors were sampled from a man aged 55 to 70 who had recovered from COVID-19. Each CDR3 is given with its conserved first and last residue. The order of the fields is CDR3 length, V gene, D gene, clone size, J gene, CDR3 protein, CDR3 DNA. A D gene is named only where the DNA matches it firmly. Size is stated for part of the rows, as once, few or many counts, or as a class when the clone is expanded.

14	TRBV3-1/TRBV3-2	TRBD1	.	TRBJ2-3	CASRYRGGGDTQYF	TGTGCCAGCAGATACAGGGGTGGTGGAGATACGCAGTATTTT
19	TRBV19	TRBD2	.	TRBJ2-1	CASSPPRSSGRGRFGEQFF	TGTGCCAGTAGTCCCCCGAGGAGTAGCGGGAGGGGTCGCTTTGGTGAGCAGTTCTTC
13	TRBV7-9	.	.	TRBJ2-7	CATEGGPGDEQYF	TGTGCCACCGAGGGGGGGCCGGGGGACGAGCAGTACTTC
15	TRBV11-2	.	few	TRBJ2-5	CASSLVSQFGETQYF	TGTGCCAGCAGCTTAGTGTCTCAATTCGGAGAGACCCAGTACTTC
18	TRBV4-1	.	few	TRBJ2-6	CASSQVASELSGANVLTF	TGCGCCAGCAGCCAAGTCGCTAGCGAACTCTCTGGGGCCAACGTCCTGACTTTC
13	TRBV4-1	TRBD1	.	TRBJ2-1	CASSQGDRGFRFF	TGCGCCAGCAGCCAAGGGGACAGGGGATTTCGGTTCTTC
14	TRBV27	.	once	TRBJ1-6	CASSFQGRNSPLHF	TGTGCCAGCAGTTTTCAGGGGCGTAATTCACCCCTCCACTTT
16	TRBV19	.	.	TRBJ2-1	CASSRGDSHNYNEQFF	TGTGCCAGTAGTAGAGGAGACAGCCACAACTACAATGAGCAGTTCTTC
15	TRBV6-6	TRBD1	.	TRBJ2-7	CASRRAGTGSDEQYF	TGTGCCAGCAGACGCGCCGGGACAGGGAGCGACGAGCAGTACTTC
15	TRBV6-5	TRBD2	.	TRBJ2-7	CASSLTSGSPYEQYF	TGTGCCAGCAGTTTGACTAGCGGGAGTCCCTACGAGCAGTACTTC
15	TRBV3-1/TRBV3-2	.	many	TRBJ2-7	CASSRRGTRTYEQYF	TGTGCCAGCAGCCGTCGTGGGACACGGACCTACGAGCAGTACTTC
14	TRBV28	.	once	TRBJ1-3	CASRVPGAGNTIYF	TGTGCCAGCAGGGTGCCGGGGGCTGGAAACACCATATATTTT
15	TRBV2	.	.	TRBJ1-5	CASTEGEHSNQPQHF	TGTGCCAGCACCGAGGGAGAACACAGCAATCAGCCCCAGCATTTT
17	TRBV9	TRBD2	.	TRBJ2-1	CASSVVFIGLAGYEQFF	TGTGCCAGCAGCGTAGTATTTATAGGACTAGCGGGATATGAGCAGTTCTTC
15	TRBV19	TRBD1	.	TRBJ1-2	CASTSRDRGSYGYTF	TGTGCCAGTACGAGTCGGGACAGGGGCTCCTATGGCTACACCTTC
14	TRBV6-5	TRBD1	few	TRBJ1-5	CASSRDRPPEPQHF	TGTGCCAGCAGTAGGGACAGGCCCCCGGAGCCCCAGCATTTT
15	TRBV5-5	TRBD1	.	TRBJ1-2	CASSPKPGTDYGYTF	TGTGCCAGCAGCCCCAAGCCCGGGACAGACTATGGCTACACCTTC
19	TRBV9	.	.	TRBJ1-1	CASSVTPIRYRGSNTEAFF	TGTGCCAGCAGCGTAACGCCAATACGCTATCGGGGGTCGAACACTGAAGCTTTCTTT
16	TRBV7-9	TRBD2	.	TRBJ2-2	CASSQDRGRAAGELFF	TGTGCCAGCAGCCAAGATCGCGGGAGGGCCGCCGGGGAGCTGTTTTTT
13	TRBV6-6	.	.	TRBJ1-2	CASSYDPGYGYTF	TGTGCCAGCAGTTACGACCCCGGGTATGGCTACACCTTC
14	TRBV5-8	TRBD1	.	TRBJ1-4	CASSQQGAFEKLFF	TGTGCCAGCAGCCAACAGGGGGCTTTTGAAAAACTGTTTTTT
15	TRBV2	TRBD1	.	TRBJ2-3	CASTGRTGRTDTQYF	TGTGCCAGCACTGGCCGGACAGGGCGGACAGATACGCAGTATTTT
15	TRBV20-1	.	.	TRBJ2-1	CSASFRAGPYNEQFF	TGCAGTGCTAGTTTTAGGGCGGGCCCCTACAATGAGCAGTTCTTC
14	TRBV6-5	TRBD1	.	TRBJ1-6	CASRLGQGYSPLHF	TGTGCCAGCAGACTCGGACAGGGGTATTCACCCCTCCACTTT
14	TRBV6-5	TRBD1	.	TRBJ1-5	CASSPGTGSGPQHF	TGTGCCAGCAGTCCCGGGACAGGGTCTGGGCCCCAGCATTTT
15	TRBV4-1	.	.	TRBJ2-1	CASSQDLVSYIEQFF	TGCGCCAGCAGCCAAGACCTAGTTTCTTACATTGAGCAGTTCTTC
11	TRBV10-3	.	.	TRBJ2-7	CAISELYEQYF	TGTGCCATCAGTGAGCTCTACGAGCAGTACTTC
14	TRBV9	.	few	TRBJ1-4	CASSAGVTNEKLFF	TGTGCCAGCAGCGCGGGTGTCACGAATGAAAAACTGTTTTTT
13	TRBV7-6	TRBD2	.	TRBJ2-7	CASSGLAAYEQYF	TGTGCCAGCAGCGGACTAGCGGCCTACGAGCAGTACTTC
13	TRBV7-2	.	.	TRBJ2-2	CASSSGGPGELFF	TGTGCCAGCAGCTCCGGGGGTCCCGGGGAGCTGTTTTTT
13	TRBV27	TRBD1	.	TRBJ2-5	CASTHRGQETQYF	TGTGCCAGCACCCACAGGGGGCAAGAGACCCAGTACTTC
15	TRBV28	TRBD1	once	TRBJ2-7	CASSPNDRVTIEQYF	TGTGCCAGCAGTCCGAACGACAGGGTAACGATCGAGCAGTACTTC
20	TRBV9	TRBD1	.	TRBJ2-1	CASSVSPTTLDRGKYNEQFF	TGTGCCAGCAGCGTAAGTCCCACAACCTTAGACAGGGGAAAATACAATGAGCAGTTCTTC